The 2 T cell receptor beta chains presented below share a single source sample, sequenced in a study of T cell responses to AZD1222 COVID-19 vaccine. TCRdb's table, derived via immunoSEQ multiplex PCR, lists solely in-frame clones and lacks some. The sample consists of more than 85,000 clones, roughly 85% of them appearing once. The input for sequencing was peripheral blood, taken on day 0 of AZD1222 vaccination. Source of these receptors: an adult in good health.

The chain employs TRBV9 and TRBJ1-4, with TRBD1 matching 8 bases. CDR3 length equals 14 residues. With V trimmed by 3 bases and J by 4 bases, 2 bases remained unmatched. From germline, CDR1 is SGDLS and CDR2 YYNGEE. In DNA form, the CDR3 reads TGTGCCAGCAGCGCGGGGACAGGTAATGAAAAACTGTTTTTT. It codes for CASSAGTGNEKLFF.

The CDR3 DNA follows: TGTGCCATCAGTGCCCGGGAACTAGCGGAGACGGGGGAGCAGTACTTC. Protein: CAISARELAETGEQYF. This sequence joins TRBV10-3 and TRBJ2-7; 8 nucleotides line up with TRBD2. This CDR3 is 16 amino acids long. Germline V gene sequence: CDR1 ENHRY, CDR2 SYGVKD. The trim removed 4 bases at V and 7 bases at J, leaving 15 bases unmatched.